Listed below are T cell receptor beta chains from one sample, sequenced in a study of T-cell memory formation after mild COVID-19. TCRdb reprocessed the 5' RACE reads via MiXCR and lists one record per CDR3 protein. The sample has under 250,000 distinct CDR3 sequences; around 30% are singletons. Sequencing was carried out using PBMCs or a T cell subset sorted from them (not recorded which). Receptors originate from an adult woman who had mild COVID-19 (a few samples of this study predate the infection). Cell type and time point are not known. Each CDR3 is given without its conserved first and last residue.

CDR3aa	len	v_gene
ASSNTGSGNTIY	12	TRBV9
ASSQDSTGWRAGELF	15	TRBV4-3
ASSLIGLAGGQMASTDTQY	19	TRBV7-2
ASSQFGTDTSHEQY	14	TRBV4-1
ASSPGTESYEQY	12	TRBV18
ASSLGITVLQETQY	14	TRBV5-5
SARMGSYEQY	10	TRBV20-1
ATSDSQGRGSYNEQF	15	TRBV24-1
ASSFNLGNEQF	11	TRBV12-3/TRBV12-4
SVLNYEQY	8	TRBV20-1
ASSLSGGATDTQY	13	TRBV9
ASTLGVRDEKLF	12	TRBV7-9
SVGTGVRQPQH	11	TRBV29-1
ASSLDRGPF	9	TRBV28
ASSFPSSGRSRYEQY	15	TRBV7-2
ASRDRPVGTGELF	13	TRBV12-3/TRBV12-4
ASSSSGLAGTGELF	14	TRBV7-9
ASSREGQIYEQY	12	TRBV5-1
ASSAGTSGYYEQY	13	TRBV5-1
ASSLVGATEAF	11	TRBV5-1
SADPGLRNEQF	11	TRBV20-1
ASSASQGVSYEQY	13	TRBV7-2
ASSPQALGANVLT	13	TRBV18
ATSPLLAGGPSDTQY	15	TRBV6-1
ASSFGVVGQPQH	12	TRBV12-3/TRBV12-4
ATSASETQY	9	TRBV5-1
ASSRRDRGSYEQY	13	TRBV11-2
ASSASGGVWEQY	12	TRBV6-1
ASSRQGDSPLH	11	TRBV18
ASSLGLAENYEQY	13	TRBV7-9
ASRRLAGGIPYEQY	14	TRBV6-2/TRBV6-3
SASRDVGSYEQY	12	TRBV29-1
ASRGTTNTGELF	12	TRBV6-2/TRBV6-3
ASSLSGLAGELF	12	TRBV5-1
ARTERDRGDNEQF	13	TRBV2
ATSDPAGPSYGYT	13	TRBV24-1
ASSQGGGHGPTAF	13	TRBV3-1
ASSYSGGAFYEQY	13	TRBV6-6
ATSRIDRGETQY	12	TRBV15
ATSDRRAFYT	10	TRBV24-1
ASSLRGGLGDNEQF	14	TRBV7-3
ASSLGFESGGYT	12	TRBV7-8
ASSIGSGRGHEQF	13	TRBV19
ASSATGDGYT	10	TRBV7-9
ASSLVAVAGELF	12	TRBV7-9
ASSRSTTIDMTEKLF	15	TRBV7-8
ASSLGRIQETQY	12	TRBV16
ASSAVGQTDTQY	12	TRBV25-1
SAQPPPPGYEQY	12	TRBV20-1
ASSFSSDTQY	10	TRBV7-9
ASSSWDRNYGYT	12	TRBV28
ASSYVQGNTEAF	12	TRBV6-6
ASSSPTGGYEQY	12	TRBV7-9
SAREGGKNTEAF	12	TRBV20-1
ASSKRVGGPTEAF	13	TRBV6-6
ATSPDRGEETQY	12	TRBV12-3/TRBV12-4
ASSPSAPTGAREQY	14	TRBV5-1
ASSLRSAEAF	10	TRBV12-3/TRBV12-4
ASSRYQNGELF	11	TRBV14
SARAGQGFRDEQF	13	TRBV20-1